Listed below are T cell receptor beta chains from one sample, sequenced in a study of blood T cells in healthy people across ages. One entry per CDR3 protein results from TCRdb running MiXCR on the 5' RACE reads. The data hold about 900,000 distinct CDR3 sequences, with about 62% observed a single time. The sample consisted of blood. The origin of the receptors is a man aged 25-45 years in good health. CDR3s include the opening cysteine and the closing phenylalanine or tryptophan. D genes are given only for firm matches. For some rows the clone size is stated as once, few or many, or as a class when expanded; others skip it.

TRBD2	TRBV20-1	once	TRBJ2-3	TGCAGTGCTAGCCGTCCCGGGTCTAGCGGCCACACAGATACGCAGTATTTT	CSASRPGSSGHTDTQYF
-	TRBV10-3	-	TRBJ2-3	TGTGCCATCAGTGAGTCGGTAGCTAGCACGGCCCTTGCAGATACGCAGTATTTT	CAISESVASTALADTQYF
-	TRBV24-1	few	TRBJ2-4	TGTGCCACCAGTGATTTGGAGGGCGGTCTAGCCAAAAACATTCAGTACTTC	CATSDLEGGLAKNIQYF
-	TRBV7-9	-	TRBJ2-3	TGTGCCAGCAGCCCCTTGGGCGGCACAGATACGCAGTATTTT	CASSPLGGTDTQYF
-	TRBV5-1	-	TRBJ2-1	TGCGCCAGCAGCAAGGACGGGGCCTACAATGAGCAGTTCTTC	CASSKDGAYNEQFF
-	TRBV14	few	TRBJ2-1	TGTGCCAGCAGCCAAGGGTCGCCCCACAATGAGCAGTTCTTC	CASSQGSPHNEQFF
TRBD1	TRBV15	-	TRBJ2-7	TGTGCCACCAGCGCCCCGGGACAGACCTACGAGCAGTACTTC	CATSAPGQTYEQYF
-	TRBV13	-	TRBJ1-6	TGTGCCAGCAGCTTAGATGTGGTATTGAGTAATTCACCCCTCCACTTT	CASSLDVVLSNSPLHF
TRBD1	TRBV28	-	TRBJ2-4	TGTGCCAGCAGGGGACAGGTAGCCAAAAACATTCAGTACTTC	CASRGQVAKNIQYF
TRBD1	TRBV7-8	-	TRBJ2-7	TGTGCCAGCAGCTTAAGGGGGACAGGGAACGGCTACGAGCAGTACTTC	CASSLRGTGNGYEQYF
-	TRBV6-2/TRBV6-3	once	TRBJ2-3	TGTGCCAGCGGACGAATGGCGGGTACAACAGATACGCAGTATTTT	CASGRMAGTTDTQYF
-	TRBV9	few	TRBJ2-3	TGTGCCAGCAGCGTAGTGAGCAGGAACACAGATACGCAGTATTTT	CASSVVSRNTDTQYF
-	TRBV6-6	-	TRBJ1-1	TGTGCCAGCAGCCCCGGACTGCCGAACACTGAAGCTTTCTTT	CASSPGLPNTEAFF